This paragraph covers one TCR beta chain sequence. Its cognate antigen is unknown. The entry originates in a study of cytomegalovirus exposure and HLA in healthy donors. Study-level points and caveats: One variant, a missense change in DCLRE1C, was linked in a later analysis to TCR beta V- and J-gene trimming.

The CDR3 length is 15 residues. Trimming cost V 3 bases and J 0 bases; bases outside gene matches: 1. Germline V gene sequence: CDR1 SGHVS, CDR2 FQNEAQ. PCR involved 60 Vbeta and 13 Jbeta primers. The repertoire was sequenced with immunoSEQ multiplex PCR; TCRdb's copy has only in-frame clones and lacks some. Among 100,000 to 150,000 clones listed, around 77% were seen once. This sequence originates from a male donor in good health and CMV-seropositive. This chain links TRBV7-8 with TRBJ1-5; 8 nucleotides align to TRBD1. The sample consisted of PBMCs. CDR3 sequence (DNA): TGTGCCAGCAGCTTGGGACAGGTTAGCAATCAGCCCCAGCATTTT. It yields the protein CASSLGQVSNQPQHF.